The rows below give T cell receptor beta chains drawn from one sample of a study of T cell repertoires in cytomegalovirus infection. TCRdb used MiXCR to reprocess the reads, holding one entry per CDR3 protein. The sample yields around 100,000 distinct CDR3 sequences, over 9.5% seen once. These receptors lack a known antigen. Sequenced: PBMCs, sequenced either directly or after in vitro stimulation (not recorded which). The receptors derive from a human donor in good health (CMV status not recorded). Some clones in this sample may be carry-over from other donors' samples. Both conserved end residues are part of each CDR3. D genes are given only for firm matches. The listing skips clone size in some rows; elsewhere it reads once, few, many or a size class.

size: many; D: NA; J: TRBJ2-6; V: TRBV28; DNA: TGTGCCAGCAGCCCCGGGGGCGTATCTGGGGCCAACGTCCTGACTTTC; CDR3: CASSPGGVSGANVLTF
size: NA; D: TRBD1; J: TRBJ2-6; V: TRBV27; DNA: TGTGCCAGCAGTTCGCAACAGGGGGTGGACTCTGGGGCCAACGTCCTGACTTTC; CDR3: CASSSQQGVDSGANVLTF
size: many; D: NA; J: TRBJ2-3; V: TRBV7-2; DNA: TGTGCCAGCAGCTTGAGACTAGAGAGACGCACAGATACGCAGTATTTT; CDR3: CASSLRLERRTDTQYF
size: few; D: NA; J: TRBJ2-6; V: TRBV12-3/TRBV12-4; DNA: TGTGCCAGTATCCGAGCCTCTGGGGCCAACGTCCTGACTTTC; CDR3: CASIRASGANVLTF
size: few; D: TRBD1; J: TRBJ1-2; V: TRBV4-3; DNA: TGCGCCAGCAGCCAAGCCGAACAGGGGGCGCGGGGCTACACCTTC; CDR3: CASSQAEQGARGYTF
size: many; D: NA; J: TRBJ1-3; V: TRBV7-2; DNA: TGTGCCAGCAGCGTAGACAGCGCCTCTGGAAACACCATATATTTT; CDR3: CASSVDSASGNTIYF
size: few; D: TRBD2; J: TRBJ2-3; V: TRBV19; DNA: TGTGCCAGAAGCACAGCGACTAGCGGGATGCGTGGTACGCAGTATTTT; CDR3: CARSTATSGMRGTQYF
size: few; D: NA; J: TRBJ1-2; V: TRBV7-8; DNA: TGTGCCAGCAGCTTAGGGACAGCTTCGAATGGCTACACCTTC; CDR3: CASSLGTASNGYTF
size: NA; D: NA; J: TRBJ1-2; V: TRBV11-3; DNA: TGTGCCAGCAGCTTAGAATCGAACTATGGCTACACCTTC; CDR3: CASSLESNYGYTF
size: few; D: NA; J: TRBJ2-7; V: TRBV15; DNA: TGTGCCACCAGCAAGGGGGAAGCCTACGAGCAGTACTTC; CDR3: CATSKGEAYEQYF
size: many; D: NA; J: TRBJ2-5; V: TRBV15; DNA: TGTGCCACCAGCAGAGTAGGTCGCGAAGAGACCCAGTACTTC; CDR3: CATSRVGREETQYF
size: few; D: NA; J: TRBJ1-2; V: TRBV10-2; DNA: TGCGCCAGCAGTGGAGTATCGAATGGCTACACCTTC; CDR3: CASSGVSNGYTF
size: few; D: NA; J: TRBJ2-3; V: TRBV5-1; DNA: TGCGCCAGCAGCGGGACGTCTCCCGATACGCAGTATTTT; CDR3: CASSGTSPDTQYF
size: few; D: NA; J: TRBJ2-1; V: TRBV28; DNA: TGTGCCAGCAGTTTGGAGAATGAGCAGTTCTTC; CDR3: CASSLENEQFF
size: many; D: NA; J: TRBJ1-1; V: TRBV7-6; DNA: TGTGCCAGCAGCTTAAATACCAGGGGTGACACTGAAGCTTTCTTT; CDR3: CASSLNTRGDTEAFF
size: many; D: TRBD2; J: TRBJ2-7; V: TRBV7-2; DNA: TGTGCCAGCAGCTTGGAGGGACTAGCGGGGTCCTACGAGCAGTACTTC; CDR3: CASSLEGLAGSYEQYF
size: NA; D: NA; J: TRBJ2-1; V: TRBV5-4; DNA: TGTGCCAGCAGCTTGATAGGGATTTTTTACAATGAGCAGTTCTTC; CDR3: CASSLIGIFYNEQFF
size: few; D: TRBD2; J: TRBJ2-1; V: TRBV19; DNA: TGTGCCAGTAGCCCTTATGCTATAGCGGGAGGGCTCCGTAATGAGCAGTTCTTC; CDR3: CASSPYAIAGGLRNEQFF
size: many; D: TRBD1; J: TRBJ1-6; V: TRBV7-2; DNA: TGTGCCAGCAGGCCCAGACAGGGACCCATCAATAATTCACCCCTCCACTTT; CDR3: CASRPRQGPINNSPLHF
size: NA; D: NA; J: TRBJ2-7; V: TRBV5-4; DNA: TGTGCCAGCAGCCCCGGGACATCGAGCTCCTACGAGCAGTACTTC; CDR3: CASSPGTSSSYEQYF
size: many; D: TRBD2; J: TRBJ2-4; V: TRBV28; DNA: TGTGCCAGCAGTTTTGGAGGGGAGGGGAACATTCAGTACTTC; CDR3: CASSFGGEGNIQYF
size: few; D: TRBD2; J: TRBJ2-3; V: TRBV12-3/TRBV12-4; DNA: TGTGCCAGCAGTTTTTTTAGCGGGGTTAGCACAGATACGCAGTATTTT; CDR3: CASSFFSGVSTDTQYF
size: many; D: TRBD2; J: TRBJ2-1; V: TRBV19; DNA: TGTGCCAGCCTCCGGACTAGCGGATCCTACAATGAGCAGTTCTTC; CDR3: CASLRTSGSYNEQFF
size: NA; D: TRBD1; J: TRBJ2-7; V: TRBV10-3; DNA: TGTGCCATCTCTGGGACAGACTACGAGCAGTACTTC; CDR3: CAISGTDYEQYF
size: many; D: TRBD1; J: TRBJ2-1; V: TRBV4-1; DNA: TGCGCCAGCAGCCAGGTTAGGGGGCAATTAGGCAATGAGCAGTTCTTC; CDR3: CASSQVRGQLGNEQFF
size: many; D: TRBD2; J: TRBJ2-3; V: TRBV7-6; DNA: TGTGCCAGCAGCCCCAAGGGCGGAGCGGGAGGTACAGATACGCAGTATTTT; CDR3: CASSPKGGAGGTDTQYF
size: NA; D: NA; J: TRBJ2-7; V: TRBV11-3; DNA: TGTGCCAGCAGCTTCGATCTGGGTCGGTACGAGCAGTACTTC; CDR3: CASSFDLGRYEQYF